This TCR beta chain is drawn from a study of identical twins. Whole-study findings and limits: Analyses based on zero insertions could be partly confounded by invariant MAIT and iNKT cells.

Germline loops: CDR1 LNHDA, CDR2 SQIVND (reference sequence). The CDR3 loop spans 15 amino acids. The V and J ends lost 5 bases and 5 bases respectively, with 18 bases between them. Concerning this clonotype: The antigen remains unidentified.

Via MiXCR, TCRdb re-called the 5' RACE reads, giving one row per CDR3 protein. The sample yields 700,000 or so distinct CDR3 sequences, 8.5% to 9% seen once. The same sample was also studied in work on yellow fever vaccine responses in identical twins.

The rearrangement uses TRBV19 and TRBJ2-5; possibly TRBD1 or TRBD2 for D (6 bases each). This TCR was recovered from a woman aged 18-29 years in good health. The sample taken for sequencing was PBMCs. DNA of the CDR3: TGTGCCAGTAGTGTCCGACAGGTTGGGGGGGAGACCCAGTACTTC. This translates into CASSVRQVGGETQYF.